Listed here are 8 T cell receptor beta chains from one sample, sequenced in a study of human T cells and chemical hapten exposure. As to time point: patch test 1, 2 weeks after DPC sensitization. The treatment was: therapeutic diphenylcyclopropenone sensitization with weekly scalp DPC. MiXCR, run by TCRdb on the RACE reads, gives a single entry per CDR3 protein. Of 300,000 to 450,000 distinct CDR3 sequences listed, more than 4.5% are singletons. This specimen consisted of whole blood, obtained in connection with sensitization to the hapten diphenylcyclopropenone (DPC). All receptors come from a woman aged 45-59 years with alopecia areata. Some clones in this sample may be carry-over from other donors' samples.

CDR3 coding DNA: TGTGCCAGCAGCTCCCCCCGGACTAGCGGCGGAGATACGCAGTATTTT. Translated, it gives CASSSPRTSGGDTQYF. This chain links TRBV7-8 with TRBJ2-3, with TRBD2 matching over 10 bases. The CDR3 length is 16 residues. Germline CDR1 is SGHVS and CDR2 is FQNEAQ. V shed 4 bases, J shed 5 bases, and the junction held 9 bases outside the gene matches.

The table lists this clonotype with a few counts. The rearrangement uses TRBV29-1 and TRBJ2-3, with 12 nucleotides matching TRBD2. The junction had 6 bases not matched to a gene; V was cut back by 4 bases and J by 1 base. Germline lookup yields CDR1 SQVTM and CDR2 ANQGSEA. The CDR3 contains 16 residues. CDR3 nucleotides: TGCAGCGTTGGGCTAGCGGGAGGGTCTGGCACAGATACGCAGTATTTT. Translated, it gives CSVGLAGGSGTDTQYF.

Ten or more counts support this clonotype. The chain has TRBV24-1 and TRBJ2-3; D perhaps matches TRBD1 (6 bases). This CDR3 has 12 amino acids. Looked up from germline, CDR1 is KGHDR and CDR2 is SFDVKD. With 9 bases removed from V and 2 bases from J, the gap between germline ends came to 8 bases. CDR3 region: CATGGDTDTQYF. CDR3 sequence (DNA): TGTGCCACCGGGGGCGACACAGATACGCAGTATTTT.

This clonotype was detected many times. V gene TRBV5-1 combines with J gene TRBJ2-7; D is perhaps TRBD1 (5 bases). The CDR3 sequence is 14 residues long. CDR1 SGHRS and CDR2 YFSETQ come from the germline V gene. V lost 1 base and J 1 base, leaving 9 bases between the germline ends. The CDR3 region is CASSLSQGSYEQYF. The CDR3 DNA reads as TGCGCCAGCAGCTTGAGCCAGGGTTCCTACGAGCAGTACTTC. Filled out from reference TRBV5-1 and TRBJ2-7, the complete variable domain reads KAGVTQTPRYLIKTRGQQVTLSCSPISGHRSVSWYQQTPGQGLQFLFEYFSETQRNKGNFPGRFSGRQFSNSRSEMNVSTLELGDSALYLCASSLSQGSYEQYFGPGTRLTVT.

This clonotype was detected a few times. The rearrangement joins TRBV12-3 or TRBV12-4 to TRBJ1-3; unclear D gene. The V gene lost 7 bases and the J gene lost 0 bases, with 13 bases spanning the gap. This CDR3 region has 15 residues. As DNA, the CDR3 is TGTGCCAGCACCCGAGGTCCTGGCTCTGGAAACACCATATATTTT. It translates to CASTRGPGSGNTIYF.

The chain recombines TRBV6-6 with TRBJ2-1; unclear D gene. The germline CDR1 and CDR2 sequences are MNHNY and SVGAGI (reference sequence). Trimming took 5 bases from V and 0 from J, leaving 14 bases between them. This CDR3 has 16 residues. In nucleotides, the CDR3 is TGTGCCAGCAGTCGAGGCGGTAAGAGCTCCTACAATGAGCAGTTCTTC. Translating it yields CASSRGGKSSYNEQFF.

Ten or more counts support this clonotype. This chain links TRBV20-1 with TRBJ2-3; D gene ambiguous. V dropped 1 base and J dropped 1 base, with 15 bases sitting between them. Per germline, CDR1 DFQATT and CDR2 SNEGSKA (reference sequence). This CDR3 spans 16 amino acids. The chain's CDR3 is CSARGLRRNGTDTQYF. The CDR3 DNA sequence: TGCAGTGCTAGAGGGTTAAGAAGGAACGGCACAGATACGCAGTATTTT.

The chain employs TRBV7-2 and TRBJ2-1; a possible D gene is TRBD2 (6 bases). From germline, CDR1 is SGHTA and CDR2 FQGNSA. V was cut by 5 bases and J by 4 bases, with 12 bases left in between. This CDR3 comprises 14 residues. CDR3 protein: CASSAGTHYNEQFF. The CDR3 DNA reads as TGTGCCAGCAGCGCAGGGACTCATTACAATGAGCAGTTCTTC.